The rows below give T cell receptor beta chains drawn from one sample of a study of T-cell memory formation after mild COVID-19. TCRdb itself ran the 5' RACE reads through MiXCR, one entry per CDR3 protein. This repertoire shows some 330,000 distinct CDR3 sequences, over 20% found once; its top ten account for 9.5% to 15%. Sequences were obtained from PBMCs or a T cell subset sorted from them (not recorded which). Receptors were obtained from an adult woman who had mild COVID-19 (a few samples of this study predate the infection). Cell type and time point are not known. Both conserved end residues are part of each CDR3. The D gene is left open where the match is weak. Rows may omit the clone size; those that give it use once, few, many or a size class.

TRBJ2-1	TRBD1	TRBV10-2	NA	CASRGGQGAYNEQFF	TGCGCCAGCAGGGGGGGACAGGGGGCGTACAATGAGCAGTTCTTC
TRBJ2-5	NA	TRBV29-1	many	CSVEGGRETQYF	TGCAGCGTTGAGGGGGGACGAGAGACCCAGTACTTC
TRBJ2-7	NA	TRBV19	few	CANRGQYF	TGTGCCAATCGGGGACAGTACTTC
TRBJ2-7	TRBD2	TRBV15	many	CATSREASGGYEQYF	TGTGCCACCAGCAGAGAGGCTAGCGGGGGCTACGAGCAGTACTTC
TRBJ2-1	TRBD1	TRBV20-1	NA	CSARGQGYEQFF	TGCAGTGCTAGAGGACAGGGATATGAGCAGTTCTTC
TRBJ1-6	NA	TRBV6-6	few	CASSYSSGDSYNSPLHF	TGTGCCAGCAGTTACTCGAGCGGGGACTCCTATAATTCACCCCTCCACTTT
TRBJ2-1	TRBD2	TRBV12-3/TRBV12-4	NA	CASSLARGLAGASYNEQFF	TGTGCCAGCAGTTTAGCCAGGGGACTAGCGGGAGCTTCCTACAATGAGCAGTTCTTC
TRBJ2-1	NA	TRBV4-1	NA	CASSQDRLDYNEQFF	TGCGCCAGCAGCCAAGACAGACTAGACTACAATGAGCAGTTCTTC
TRBJ2-2	NA	TRBV4-1	few	CASSQYGSNTGELFF	TGCGCCAGCAGCCAATACGGGTCGAACACCGGGGAGCTGTTTTTT
TRBJ2-1	TRBD2	TRBV6-5	NA	CASTGLAGINEQFF	TGTGCCAGCACTGGACTAGCGGGGATCAATGAGCAGTTCTTC
TRBJ2-1	NA	TRBV7-9	NA	CASSSRGVKIASYNEQFF	TGTGCCAGCAGCTCCCGAGGGGTTAAGATTGCCTCCTACAATGAGCAGTTCTTC
TRBJ1-1	NA	TRBV7-2	NA	CASSFRGSRTEAFF	TGTGCCAGCAGCTTTAGGGGCTCGCGAACTGAAGCTTTCTTT
TRBJ2-7	NA	TRBV5-1	many	CASSLGYSPTAYEQYF	TGCGCCAGCAGCTTGGGTTACAGCCCCACCGCCTACGAGCAGTACTTC
TRBJ2-3	NA	TRBV27	NA	CASSSDQVLGTDTQYF	TGTGCCAGCAGTTCGGATCAGGTACTAGGCACAGATACGCAGTATTTT
TRBJ1-2	TRBD1	TRBV10-3	NA	CAISTWTGGGGYTF	TGTGCCATCAGTACGTGGACAGGGGGCGGTGGCTACACCTTC
TRBJ2-7	NA	TRBV7-6	NA	CASSLGVLHQYSYEQYF	TGTGCCAGCAGCTTGGGAGTCTTACACCAATACTCCTACGAGCAGTACTTC
TRBJ2-7	NA	TRBV27	few	CASNLRAGTYEQYF	TGTGCCAGCAACCTGAGGGCGGGGACCTACGAGCAGTACTTC
TRBJ2-7	NA	TRBV6-5	NA	CASSYGPLYQGGEQYF	TGTGCCAGCAGTTACGGCCCCTTATACCAGGGGGGCGAGCAGTACTTC
TRBJ2-7	NA	TRBV3-1	few	CASSQDISGLAVCEQYF	TGTGCCAGCAGCCAAGATATTTCCGGACTCGCCGTGTGTGAGCAGTACTTC
TRBJ2-3	NA	TRBV29-1	NA	CSVEVGDTQYF	TGCAGCGTTGAAGTAGGGGATACGCAGTATTTT
TRBJ2-1	NA	TRBV6-6	few	CASSPDSFYNEQFF	TGTGCCAGCAGTCCCGACAGTTTCTACAATGAGCAGTTCTTC
TRBJ2-1	TRBD2	TRBV29-1	few	CSVPGLAGNEQFF	TGCAGCGTTCCGGGACTAGCGGGTAATGAGCAGTTCTTC
TRBJ2-1	TRBD1	TRBV10-3	NA	CAISDSGGKAYNEQFF	TGTGCCATCAGCGACTCAGGGGGCAAGGCCTACAATGAGCAGTTCTTC
TRBJ2-3	TRBD2	TRBV12-3/TRBV12-4	NA	CASSLRLAGPAARTDTQYF	TGTGCCAGCAGTTTACGACTAGCGGGGCCGGCCGCGAGGACAGATACGCAGTATTTT
TRBJ2-6	NA	TRBV6-2/TRBV6-3	few	CASSYSSRSLRANVLTF	TGTGCCAGCAGTTACTCTTCTCGGTCGCTGCGGGCCAACGTCCTGACTTTC
TRBJ2-1	TRBD1	TRBV2	NA	CASFRKEQGLGVRNNEQFF	TGTGCCAGCTTCCGAAAAGAACAGGGGTTGGGGGTTCGGAACAATGAGCAGTTCTTC
TRBJ2-1	NA	TRBV12-3/TRBV12-4	few	CASRQSTATYNEQFF	TGTGCCAGCAGACAAAGCACAGCAACCTACAATGAGCAGTTCTTC
TRBJ1-2	NA	TRBV5-6	few	CASSPDYGYGTLEGYTF	TGTGCCAGCAGCCCAGATTACGGATACGGAACCCTAGAGGGCTACACCTTC
TRBJ2-1	TRBD1	TRBV29-1	few	CSVEPGQGGNEQFF	TGCAGCGTTGAACCGGGACAGGGTGGCAATGAGCAGTTCTTC
TRBJ2-1	NA	TRBV29-1	NA	CSFNWGIPFF	TGCAGCTTTAACTGGGGAATCCCGTTCTTC
TRBJ2-7	TRBD2	TRBV13	NA	CASSMSRSPSGNYEQYF	TGTGCCAGCAGCATGTCACGATCCCCTAGCGGCAACTACGAGCAGTACTTC
TRBJ2-7	NA	TRBV2	NA	CASSTRGHEQYF	TGTGCCAGCAGTACCAGGGGCCACGAGCAGTACTTC
TRBJ2-3	NA	TRBV30	few	CAWSSLVWNTQYF	TGTGCCTGGAGCTCCTTAGTATGGAATACGCAGTATTTT
TRBJ2-3	NA	TRBV5-1	NA	CASSFWGGAEDTQYF	TGCGCCAGCAGCTTTTGGGGGGGGGCTGAAGATACGCAGTATTTT
TRBJ1-2	TRBD1	TRBV12-3/TRBV12-4	many	CASRTGGSGYTF	TGTGCCAGCAGGACAGGGGGCAGTGGCTACACCTTC
TRBJ2-1	TRBD2	TRBV7-3	NA	CASSPTLAGGYNEQFF	TGTGCCAGCAGCCCGACGCTAGCGGGGGGATACAATGAGCAGTTCTTC
TRBJ2-5	NA	TRBV12-3/TRBV12-4	few	CASSFVPETQYF	TGTGCCAGCAGTTTCGTCCCCGAGACCCAGTACTTC
TRBJ2-1	NA	TRBV20-1	few	CSAYQAYNEQFF	TGCAGTGCCTACCAAGCGTACAATGAGCAGTTCTTC
TRBJ2-3	NA	TRBV12-3/TRBV12-4	many	CASSLEALSTDTQYF	TGTGCCAGCAGTTTGGAAGCCCTTAGCACAGATACGCAGTATTTT
TRBJ2-1	TRBD2	TRBV10-3	few	CAISELAGGANEQFF	TGTGCCATCAGTGAACTAGCGGGGGGCGCAAATGAGCAGTTCTTC
TRBJ2-7	NA	TRBV12-3/TRBV12-4	NA	CASSFRGPRAYEQYF	TGTGCCAGCAGTTTCAGGGGCCCCAGGGCCTACGAGCAGTACTTC
TRBJ2-4	NA	TRBV9	few	CASSDEKNIQYF	TGTGCCAGCAGCGACGAGAAAAACATTCAGTACTTC
TRBJ2-1	NA	TRBV20-1	NA	CSARGWGNEQFF	TGCAGTGCTAGAGGCTGGGGGAATGAGCAGTTCTTC
TRBJ1-2	NA	TRBV7-9	few	CASSFDRMNYGYTF	TGTGCCAGCAGCTTTGACAGGATGAACTATGGCTACACCTTC
TRBJ2-3	NA	TRBV18	few	CASSLNKFPDTQYF	TGTGCCAGCTCACTCAACAAGTTCCCAGATACGCAGTATTTT
TRBJ1-4	NA	TRBV9	NA	CASSTSGGTLGEKLFF	TGTGCCAGCAGCACAAGCGGGGGAACGCTCGGAGAAAAACTGTTTTTT
TRBJ2-1	NA	TRBV2	NA	CASRNIGARGGEQFF	TGTGCCAGCAGGAACATCGGGGCCAGAGGGGGTGAGCAGTTCTTC
TRBJ2-7	TRBD1	TRBV4-3	few	CASSQGTGVYYEQYF	TGCGCCAGCAGCCAAGGGACAGGGGTCTACTACGAGCAGTACTTC
TRBJ2-1	TRBD1	TRBV7-3	NA	CASSPRSGGGTGPYNEQFF	TGTGCCAGCAGCCCTAGGTCGGGGGGCGGGACAGGGCCTTACAATGAGCAGTTCTTC
TRBJ2-3	NA	TRBV20-1	NA	CSASGLPLSTDTQYF	TGCAGTGCTAGTGGCTTGCCCCTGAGCACAGATACGCAGTATTTT